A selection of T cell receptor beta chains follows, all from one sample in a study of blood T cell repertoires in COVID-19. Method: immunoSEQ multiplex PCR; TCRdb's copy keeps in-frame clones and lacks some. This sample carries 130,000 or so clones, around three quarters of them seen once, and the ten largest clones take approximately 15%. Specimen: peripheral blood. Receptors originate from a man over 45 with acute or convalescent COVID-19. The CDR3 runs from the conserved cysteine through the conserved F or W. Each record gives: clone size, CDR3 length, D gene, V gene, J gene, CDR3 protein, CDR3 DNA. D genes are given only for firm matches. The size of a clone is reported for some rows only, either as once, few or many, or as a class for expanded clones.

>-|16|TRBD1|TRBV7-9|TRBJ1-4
CASSNTGGARGEKLFF
TGTGCCAGCAGCAACACAGGGGGAGCCCGGGGTGAAAAACTGTTTTTT
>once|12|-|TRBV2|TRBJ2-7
CASRPSSYEQYF
TGTGCCAGCAGGCCTAGCTCCTACGAGCAGTACTTC
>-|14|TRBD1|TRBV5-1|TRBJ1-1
CASSEDRVGAEAFF
TGCGCCAGCAGCGAGGACAGGGTTGGAGCTGAAGCTTTCTTT
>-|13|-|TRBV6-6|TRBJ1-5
CASSPILGGVQHF
TGTGCCAGCAGCCCAATCCTCGGGGGTGTCCAGCATTTT
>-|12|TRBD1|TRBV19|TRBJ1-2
CASRQGAGGYTF
TGTGCCAGTAGACAGGGGGCCGGTGGCTACACCTTC
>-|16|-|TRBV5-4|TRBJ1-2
CASSLGAGGYYVGYTF
TGTGCCAGCAGCTTGGGGGCGGGGGGATACTATGTCGGCTACACCTTC
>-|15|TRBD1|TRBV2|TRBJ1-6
CASSRGQGDNSPLHF
TGTGCCAGCAGTCGGGGACAGGGAGATAATTCACCCCTCCACTTT
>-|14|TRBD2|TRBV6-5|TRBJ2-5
CASRRGLAGETQYF
TGTGCCAGCAGACGCGGACTAGCGGGGGAGACCCAGTACTTC
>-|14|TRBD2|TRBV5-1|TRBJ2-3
CASSYAGVTDTQYF
TGCGCCAGCAGTTACGCGGGGGTAACAGATACGCAGTATTTT
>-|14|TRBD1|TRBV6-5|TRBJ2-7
CASSPGTGLYEQYF
TGTGCCAGCAGCCCCGGGACAGGCTTATACGAGCAGTACTTC
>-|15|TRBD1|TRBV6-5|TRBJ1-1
CASSWSNRGDTEAFF
TGTGCCAGCAGTTGGTCGAACAGGGGGGACACTGAAGCTTTCTTT
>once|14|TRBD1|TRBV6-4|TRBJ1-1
CASRDREGETEAFF
TGTGCCAGCAGGGACAGGGAGGGGGAAACTGAAGCTTTCTTT
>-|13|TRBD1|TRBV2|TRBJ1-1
CASSESAGGEAFF
TGTGCCAGCAGTGAATCGGCAGGGGGTGAAGCTTTCTTT
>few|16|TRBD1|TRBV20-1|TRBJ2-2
CSASNRQGARGGELFF
TGCAGTGCTAGTAACCGACAGGGGGCGCGAGGCGGGGAGCTGTTTTTT
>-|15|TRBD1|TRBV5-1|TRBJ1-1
CASSLGDREVTEAFF
TGCGCCAGCAGCTTGGGGGACAGGGAGGTCACTGAAGCTTTCTTT
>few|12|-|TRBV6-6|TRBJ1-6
CASSTAGDTLHF
TGTGCCAGCTCAACGGCAGGGGACACCCTCCACTTT
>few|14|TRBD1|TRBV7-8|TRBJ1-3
CASSFVDRGYTIYF
TGTGCCAGCAGCTTCGTGGACAGGGGATACACCATATATTTT
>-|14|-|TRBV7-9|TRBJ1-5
CASSPPTGIQPQHF
TGTGCCAGCAGCCCACCGACGGGAATTCAGCCCCAGCATTTT
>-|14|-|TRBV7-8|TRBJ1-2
CASSLYRDPYGYTF
TGTGCCAGCAGCTTATACAGGGATCCCTACGGCTACACCTTC
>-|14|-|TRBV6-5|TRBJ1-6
CASSYSIAGSPLHF
TGTGCCAGCAGTTACTCGATCGCGGGTTCACCCCTCCACTTT
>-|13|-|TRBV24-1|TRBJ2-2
CATSDSGAGELFF
TGTGCCACCAGTGATTCGGGGGCCGGGGAGCTGTTTTTT
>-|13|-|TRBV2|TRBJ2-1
CASSPGGYNEQFF
TGTGCCAGCAGCCCCGGAGGGTACAATGAGCAGTTCTTC
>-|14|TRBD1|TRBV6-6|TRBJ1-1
CASRVGQGMAEAFF
TGTGCCAGCAGAGTCGGACAGGGGATGGCTGAAGCTTTCTTT
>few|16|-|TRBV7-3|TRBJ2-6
CASSLQGGSGANVLTF
TGTGCCAGCAGCCTACAAGGGGGCTCTGGGGCCAACGTCCTGACTTTC
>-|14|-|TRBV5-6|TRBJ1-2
CASSLRGADYGYTF
TGTGCCAGCAGCTTAAGGGGCGCGGACTATGGCTACACCTTC
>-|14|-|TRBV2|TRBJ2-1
CASSEDGRGNEQFF
TGTGCCAGCAGTGAAGATGGCAGAGGCAATGAGCAGTTCTTC
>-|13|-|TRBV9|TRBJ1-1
CASSVVAGTEAFF
TGTGCCAGCAGCGTAGTGGCCGGGACTGAAGCTTTCTTT
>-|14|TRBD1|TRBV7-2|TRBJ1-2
CASSPPGDRGSYTF
TGTGCCAGCAGCCCGCCGGGGGACAGAGGTTCCTACACCTTC